Below, 15 T cell receptor beta chains from the same sample are listed, as sequenced in a study of T cell clones after liver transplantation. Using immunoSEQ multiplex PCR, the repertoire was profiled, and TCRdb retains in-frame clones only, with some absent. The repertoire holds 98,000 or so clones, with roughly four fifths as singletons. The material was CD4+ T cells from blood, obtained before liver transplant. These receptors were collected from a human donor who received a liver transplant.

This chain joins TRBV4-1 and TRBJ1-5; D is possibly TRBD1 (6 bases). This CDR3 spans 13 amino acids. Per germline, CDR1 MGHRA and CDR2 YSYEKL. Trimming cost V 2 bases and J 4 bases, with 6 bases left between them. The CDR3 DNA reads as TGCGCCAGCAGCCAACAGGGGAATCAGCCCCAGCATTTT. This gives the protein CASSQQGNQPQHF.

The rearrangement uses TRBV7-3 and TRBJ2-1; D possibly uses TRBD1 or TRBD2 (5 bases each). This CDR3 has 13 residues. Per germline, CDR1 SGHTA and CDR2 FQGTGA. Trimming took off 5 bases at V and 5 bases at J, with 10 bases between the two ends. The CDR3 loop reads CASSEGPNNEQFF. The CDR3 DNA reads TGTGCCAGCAGCGAGGGGCCGAACAATGAGCAGTTCTTC.

The chain uses TRBV19 and TRBJ2-6, with 8 bases aligning to TRBD1. The V segment lost 3 bases and the J segment 2 bases; nucleotides outside the gene matches: 15. Germline V gene data show CDR1 as LNHDA and CDR2 as SQIVND (reference sequence). The CDR3 spans 20 residues. The CDR3 nucleotides are TGTGCCAGTAGTATCCGGGCCTCTGGACAGGGTAAGACTGGGGCCAACGTCCTGACTTTC. This codes for CASSIRASGQGKTGANVLTF.

This chain joins TRBV7-8 and TRBJ2-2, with TRBD1 identical over 7 bases. Unmatched junction bases numbered 12, after V lost 4 bases and J lost 7 bases. CDR1 and CDR2 from the germline V gene are SGHVS and FQNEAQ. The CDR3 extends over 16 amino acids. The CDR3 DNA sequence: TGTGCCAGCAGCTCCGGACAGGTCGAAAGAATCGGGGAGCTGTTTTTT. Its protein is CASSSGQVERIGELFF. Full variable domain (outside the CDR3, taken from reference TRBV7-8 and TRBJ2-2): GAGVSQSPRYKVAKRGQDVALRCDPISGHVSLFWYQQALGQGPEFLTYFQNEAQLDKSGLPSDRFFAERPEGSVSTLKIQRTQQEDSAVYLCASSSGQVERIGELFFGEGSRLTVL.

This clone was recorded only once. CDR3 sequence (DNA): TGTGCCAGCAAAACCCCCGGGACAGCATCCTACGAGCAGTACTTC. This sequence encodes CASKTPGTASYEQYF. This chain links TRBV7-3 with TRBJ2-7; 7 bases align to TRBD1. CDR3 length: 15 residues. V was clipped by 7 bases and J by 1 base; unmatched bases: 10. Germline CDR1 SGHTA, CDR2 FQGTGA.

In its sample, this clone was seen once. The V and J genes are TRBV11-1 and TRBJ1-4; D might be TRBD1 (5 bases). V dropped 4 bases and J dropped 8 bases, with 23 bases sitting between them. Germline V gives CDR1 SGHAT, CDR2 FQDESV (reference sequence). CDR3 length: 17 residues. CDR3 bases: TGTGCCAGCAGCTCAAGACCACCAGGGAAGGAGGAGGAAAAACTGTTTTTT. Translation gives CASSSRPPGKEEEKLFF.

CDR3 nucleotides: TGTGCCAGCAGCTTAGCCAGTAGAGGCGAGCAGTACTTC. Its protein product is CASSLASRGEQYF. This rearrangement joins TRBV7-9 to TRBJ2-7; D call uncertain. V lost 0 bases, J lost 6 bases, and 9 bases lay in between. The CDR3 is 13 residues long. Germline CDR1 and CDR2: SEHNR and FQNEAQ (reference sequence).

The chain carries TRBV6-5 and TRBJ2-3; D call uncertain. Germline V CDR1 and CDR2: MNHEY, SVGAGI. Trimming took 8 bases from V and 0 from J, leaving 9 bases between them. The CDR3 extends over 13 amino acids. CDR3 nucleotides: TGTGCCAGCCAAAGGCCCAGCACAGATACGCAGTATTTT. This sequence encodes CASQRPSTDTQYF.

The chain is built from TRBV30 and TRBJ2-1, with TRBD2 matching over 9 bases. Germline CDR1 and CDR2: GTSNPN and SVGIG (reference sequence). This CDR3 is 17 amino acids long. V lost 0 bases, J lost 1 base, and 7 bases stayed unmatched. The CDR3 nucleotides read TGTGCCTGGAGTGTACACGCTAGCGGGAATTCCTACAATGAGCAGTTCTTC. Protein sequence: CAWSVHASGNSYNEQFF.

This sequence joins TRBV19 and TRBJ2-5, with 7 bases matching TRBD1. The trim removed 6 bases at V and 1 base at J, leaving 11 bases unmatched. This CDR3 is built from 16 residues. Germline CDR1 is LNHDA and CDR2 is SQIVND (reference sequence). The CDR3 reads CASSHPQGVGQETQYF. The DNA of the CDR3 is TGTGCCAGTAGCCATCCCCAGGGGGTGGGCCAAGAGACCCAGTACTTC. The full variable domain, with the rest looked up from reference TRBV19 and TRBJ2-5, is DGGITQSPKYLFRKEGQNVTLSCEQNLNHDAMYWYRQDPGQGLRLIYYSQIVNDFQKGDIAEGYSVSREKKESFPLTVTSAQKNPTAFYLCASSHPQGVGQETQYFGPGTRLLVL.

The chain has TRBV7-2 and TRBJ2-1, with D perhaps matching TRBD1 (7 bases). CDR1 is SGHTA and CDR2 is FQGNSA in the germline V gene. The CDR3 covers 14 residues. V gave up 1 base and J gave up 7 bases, with 11 bases separating them. The DNA for the CDR3 is TGTGCCAGCAGCTTAGGACAGGGACTTAATGAGCAGTTCTTC. Protein: CASSLGQGLNEQFF.

This sequence joins TRBV7-8 and TRBJ1-5, with a possible D match to TRBD1 (6 bases). V lost 5 bases and J lost 2, with 16 bases in between. The CDR3 has 16 residues. The germline V gene has CDR1 SGHVS and CDR2 FQNEAQ. CDR3 in amino acids: CASSPGRGGGNQPQHF. The CDR3 nucleotides read TGTGCCAGCAGCCCTGGACGAGGGGGTGGCAATCAGCCCCAGCATTTT.

This chain connects TRBV5-1 to TRBJ1-4; TRBD1 might be the D (5 bases). Trimming pared 2 bases from V and 4 bases from J, leaving 12 bases between. CDR1 and CDR2 (germline): SGHRS, YFSETQ. CDR3 length: 15 amino acids. CDR3 sequence: CASSLFGAINEKLFF. The CDR3 DNA sequence: TGCGCCAGCAGCTTATTCGGGGCTATTAATGAAAAACTGTTTTTT.

For this clone: This clone may be a read error of a much larger clone one base away. CDR3 DNA: TGCGCCAGCAACCCAGGACTTCTTACAACTAATGAAAAACTGTTTTTT. It specifies CASNPGLLTTNEKLFF. The chain couples TRBV4-1 to TRBJ1-4, with D hard to call. The V end lost 7 bases, the J end lost 0 bases, and 15 bases lay between the germline ends. The CDR3 consists of 16 residues. Looked up from germline, CDR1 is MGHRA and CDR2 is YSYEKL.

The V and J genes are TRBV28 and TRBJ2-5, with D perhaps TRBD2 (6 bases). The length of the CDR3 is 14 residues. CDR1 is MDHEN and CDR2 is SYDVKM in the germline V gene. The V end lost 6 bases, the J end lost 4 bases, and 15 bases lay between the germline ends. Written as DNA, the CDR3 is TGTGCCAGCAGCACGGGACTGGTAGGAGAGACCCAGTACTTC. Translated: CASSTGLVGETQYF.